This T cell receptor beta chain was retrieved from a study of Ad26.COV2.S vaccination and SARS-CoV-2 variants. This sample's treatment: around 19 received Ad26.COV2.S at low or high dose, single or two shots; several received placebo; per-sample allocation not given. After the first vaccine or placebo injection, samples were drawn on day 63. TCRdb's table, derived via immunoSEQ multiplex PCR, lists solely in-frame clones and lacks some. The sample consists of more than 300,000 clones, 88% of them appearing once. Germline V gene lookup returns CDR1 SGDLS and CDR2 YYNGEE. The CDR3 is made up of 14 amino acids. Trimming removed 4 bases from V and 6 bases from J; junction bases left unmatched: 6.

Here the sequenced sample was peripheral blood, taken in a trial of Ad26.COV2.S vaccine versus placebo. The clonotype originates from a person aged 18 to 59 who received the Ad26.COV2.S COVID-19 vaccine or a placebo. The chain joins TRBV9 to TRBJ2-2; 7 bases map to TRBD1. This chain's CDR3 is CASSPQGVAGELFF. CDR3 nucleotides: TGTGCCAGCAGCCCCCAGGGGGTGGCCGGGGAGCTGTTTTTT.